Included here is one TCR beta chain sequence, with context. This CDR3 has 12 amino acids. V dropped 2 bases and J dropped 16 bases, with 15 bases sitting between them. CDR1 and CDR2 (germline): MNHNS, SASEGT. This specimen belongs to a study of long-term antiretroviral therapy in people with HIV. Survey-level immunoSEQ v3.0 assays were run. Libraries were prepared by immunoSEQ multiplex PCR; TCRdb keeps only in-frame clonotypes and omits some of them. The sample consists of 20,000 to 30,000 clones, roughly 85% of them appearing once. This TCR came from a woman aged 40 to 50 with HIV. The sequenced sample was unsorted PBMCs, obtained 1.2 years after starting antiretroviral therapy. The J gene is TRBJ1-5, the V gene TRBV6-1, with a possible D match to TRBD1 (5 bases). The CDR3 protein is CASSERGEREHF. In DNA, the CDR3 is TGTGCCAGCAGTGAAAGGGGAGAGCGGGAACATTTT.